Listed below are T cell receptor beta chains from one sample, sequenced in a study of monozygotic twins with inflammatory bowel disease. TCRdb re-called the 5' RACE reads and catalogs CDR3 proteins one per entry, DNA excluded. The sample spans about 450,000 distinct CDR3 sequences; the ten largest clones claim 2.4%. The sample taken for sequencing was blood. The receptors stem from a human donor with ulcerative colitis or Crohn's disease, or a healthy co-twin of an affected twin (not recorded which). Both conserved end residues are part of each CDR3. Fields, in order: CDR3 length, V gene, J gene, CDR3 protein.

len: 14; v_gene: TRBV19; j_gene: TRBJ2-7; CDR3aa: CASSIAGGQNEQYF
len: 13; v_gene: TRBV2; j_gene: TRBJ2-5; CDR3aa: CASSARTGETQYF
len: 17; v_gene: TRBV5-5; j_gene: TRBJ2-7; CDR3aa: CASSWATGTASSYEQYF
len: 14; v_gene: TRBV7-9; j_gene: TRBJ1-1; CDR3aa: CASSRGQGFDEAFF
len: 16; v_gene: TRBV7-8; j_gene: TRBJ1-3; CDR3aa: CASSTTTGISGNTIYF
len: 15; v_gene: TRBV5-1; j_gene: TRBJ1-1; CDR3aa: CASSLDPGLDTEAFF
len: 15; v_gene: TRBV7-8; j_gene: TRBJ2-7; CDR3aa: CASSRSLGSQYEQYF
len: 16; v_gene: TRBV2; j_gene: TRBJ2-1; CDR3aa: CASTGTSGIQGNEQFF
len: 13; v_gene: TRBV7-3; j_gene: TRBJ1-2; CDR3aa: CASSSTGGDGYTF
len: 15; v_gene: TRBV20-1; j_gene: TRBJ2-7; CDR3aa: CSARDTSGGAYEQYF
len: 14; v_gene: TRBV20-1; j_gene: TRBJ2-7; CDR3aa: CSATGLAGEYEQYF
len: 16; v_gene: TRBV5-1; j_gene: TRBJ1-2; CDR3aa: CASSPSVGTGIYGYTF
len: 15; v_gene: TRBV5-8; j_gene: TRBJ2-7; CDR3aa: CASSREGTGAYEQYF
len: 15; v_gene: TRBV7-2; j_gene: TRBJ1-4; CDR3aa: CASSSPGTGGEKLFF
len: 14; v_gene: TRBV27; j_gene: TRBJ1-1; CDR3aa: CASRNRGVATEAFF
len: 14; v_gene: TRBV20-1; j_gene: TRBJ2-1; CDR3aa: CSATDRATTNEQFF
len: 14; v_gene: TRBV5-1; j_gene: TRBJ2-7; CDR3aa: CASSLDPTVYEQYF
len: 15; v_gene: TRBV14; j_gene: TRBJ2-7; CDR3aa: CASSQGLAVLYEQYF
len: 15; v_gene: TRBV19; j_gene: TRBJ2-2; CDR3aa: CASSPRRASTGELFF
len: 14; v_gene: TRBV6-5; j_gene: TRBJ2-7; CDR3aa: CASSYLRNSYEQYF
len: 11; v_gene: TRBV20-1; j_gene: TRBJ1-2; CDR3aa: CSARGPYGYTF
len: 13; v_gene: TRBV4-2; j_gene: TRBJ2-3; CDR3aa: CASSQVGGDTQYF
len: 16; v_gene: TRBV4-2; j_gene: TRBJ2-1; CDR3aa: CASSQVGSGSYNEQFF
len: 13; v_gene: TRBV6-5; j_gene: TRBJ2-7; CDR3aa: CASRNRRGDEQYF
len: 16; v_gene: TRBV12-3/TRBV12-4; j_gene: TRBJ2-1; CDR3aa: CASSLMAGFPINEQFF
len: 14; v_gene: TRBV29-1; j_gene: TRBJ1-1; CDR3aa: CSATGGAGYTEAFF
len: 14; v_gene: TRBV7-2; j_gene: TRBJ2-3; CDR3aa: CATQSGRRTDTQYF
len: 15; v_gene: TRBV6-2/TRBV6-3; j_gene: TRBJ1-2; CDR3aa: CASSPADRWRDGYTF
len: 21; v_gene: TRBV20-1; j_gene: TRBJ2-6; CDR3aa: CSASRGQGVPGAHSGANVLTF
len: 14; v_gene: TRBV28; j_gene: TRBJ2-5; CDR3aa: CASTRLAGEETHYF
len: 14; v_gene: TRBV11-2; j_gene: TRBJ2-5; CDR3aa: CASRPAGFQETQYF
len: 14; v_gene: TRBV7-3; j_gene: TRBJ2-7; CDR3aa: CASSLDRYSYEQYF
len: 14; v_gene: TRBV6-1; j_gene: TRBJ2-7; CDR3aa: CASRNGVGTYEQYF
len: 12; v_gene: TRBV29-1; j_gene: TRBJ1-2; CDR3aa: CSVDGSNYGYTF
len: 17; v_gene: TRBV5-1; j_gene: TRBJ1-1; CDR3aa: CASSVAGTGIQRSEAFF
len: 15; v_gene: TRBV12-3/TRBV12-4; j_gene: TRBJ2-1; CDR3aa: CASSFSGQAYNEQFF
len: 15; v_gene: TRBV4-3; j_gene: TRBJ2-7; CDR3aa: CASSQDVGAPYEQYF
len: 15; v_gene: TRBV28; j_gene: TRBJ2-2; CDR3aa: CASSKGAGYTGELFF
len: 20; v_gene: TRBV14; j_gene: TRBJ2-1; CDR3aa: CASSPEGLAGGSRRYNEQFF
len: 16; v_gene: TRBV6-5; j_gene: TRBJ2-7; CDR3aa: CASSYSYGTGNYEQYF
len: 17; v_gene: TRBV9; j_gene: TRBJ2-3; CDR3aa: CASSVSAGGGGTDTQYF
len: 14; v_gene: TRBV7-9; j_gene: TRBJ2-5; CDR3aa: CASSLDGHLQTQYF
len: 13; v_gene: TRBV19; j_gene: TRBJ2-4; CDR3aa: CASSIDAHRIQYF
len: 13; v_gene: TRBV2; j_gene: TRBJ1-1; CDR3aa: CASSDFLNSEAFF
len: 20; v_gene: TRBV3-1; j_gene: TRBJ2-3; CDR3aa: CASSHVHGTSGGDPTDTQYF
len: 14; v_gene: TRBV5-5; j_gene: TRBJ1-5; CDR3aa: CASSSGQPNQPQHF
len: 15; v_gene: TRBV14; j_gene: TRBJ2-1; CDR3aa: CASSQGLAGRGEQFF
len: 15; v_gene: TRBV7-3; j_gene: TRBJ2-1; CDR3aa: CASSISGSGYNEQFF
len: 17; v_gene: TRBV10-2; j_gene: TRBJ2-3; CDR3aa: CARGFGTSGASTDTQYF
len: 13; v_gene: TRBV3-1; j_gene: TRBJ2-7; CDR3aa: CASSQDGGYEQYF
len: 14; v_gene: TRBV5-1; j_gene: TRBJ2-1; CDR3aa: CASSFSPTRNEQFF
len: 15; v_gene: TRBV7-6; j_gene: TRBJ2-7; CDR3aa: CASSYKPGQSYEQYF
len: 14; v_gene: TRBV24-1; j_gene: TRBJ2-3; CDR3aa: CATSDWDSSATQYF
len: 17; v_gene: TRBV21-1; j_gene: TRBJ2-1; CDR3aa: CASSFPRGLAGGHEQFF
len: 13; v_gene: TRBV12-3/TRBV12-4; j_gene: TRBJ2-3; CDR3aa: CASRAVGTDTQYF